Below, 8 T cell receptor beta chains from the same sample are listed, as sequenced in a study of blood T cells in healthy people across ages. With a J-beta primer mix and a sample-barcoded 5' primer, a second PCR ran roughly 6 to 12 cycles. TCRdb passed the 5' RACE reads through MiXCR, listing each CDR3 protein once. The table has more than 650,000 distinct CDR3 sequences, about a fifth seen once. The material sequenced was blood. The receptors here all came from a man between 65 and 85 years old in good health.

The chain couples TRBV7-9 to TRBJ2-1; 7 bases line up with TRBD1. Trimming removed 3 bases from V and 4 bases from J; junction bases left unmatched: 6. The CDR3 totals 15 residues. Germline V CDR1 and CDR2: SEHNR, FQNEAQ (reference sequence). CDR3 protein: CASSFQGQIYNEQFF. CDR3 DNA sequence: TGTGCCAGCAGCTTCCAGGGACAGATATACAATGAGCAGTTCTTC. Based on the CDR3 plus reference TRBV7-9 and TRBJ2-1, the full variable domain is DTGVSQNPRHKITKRGQNVTFRCDPISEHNRLYWYRQTLGQGPEFLTYFQNEAQLEKSRLLSDRFSAERPKGSFSTLEIQRTEQGDSAMYLCASSFQGQIYNEQFFGPGTRLTVL.

The J gene is TRBJ2-7, the V gene TRBV25-1; a weak D match, TRBD1 (5 bases). Trimming removed 8 bases at V and 2 bases at J, with 13 bases between. The CDR3 consists of 13 residues. Germline CDR1 reads MGHDK; CDR2 reads SYGVNS. CDR3 amino acids: CASEGHSTYEQYF. The CDR3 DNA sequence: TGTGCCAGCGAAGGACATTCAACCTACGAGCAGTACTTC.

This clonotype was seen just once. V is TRBV7-7 and J is TRBJ2-1; the D gene is possibly TRBD2 (5 bases). The CDR3 runs to 14 residues. In germline, CDR1 is SSHAT, CDR2 FNYEAQ (reference sequence). The V end lost 5 bases, the J end lost 5 bases, and 13 bases lay between the germline ends. DNA of the CDR3: TGTGCCAGCAGCATGGGCCCGCGGGACAATGAGCAGTTCTTC. Amino acid sequence: CASSMGPRDNEQFF.

In this sample, this clonotype turned up a few times. This chain joins TRBV12-3 or TRBV12-4 and TRBJ2-5; 11 bases line up with TRBD2. The J call may be faulty, since TRBJ2-7 better matches the DNA end. The CDR3 consists of 15 residues. CDR3 region: CASRATSGGFYEQYF. CDR3 DNA sequence: TGTGCCAGCAGGGCTACTAGCGGGGGATTCTACGAGCAGTACTTC.

This clonotype showed up just a few times. V gene TRBV24-1 combines with J gene TRBJ2-5, with TRBD2 identical over 10 bases. The CDR3 spans 16 residues. V trimming: 5 bases; J trimming: 5 bases; junction bases outside the gene matches: 10. From germline, CDR1 is KGHDR and CDR2 SFDVKD. The CDR3 bases are TGTGCCACCAGTGCGAGCGGGAGGGCCCAGAGGGAGACCCAGTACTTC. It yields the protein CATSASGRAQRETQYF.

The J gene is TRBJ1-1, the V gene TRBV30; 10 bases align to TRBD1. CDR1 and CDR2 from the germline V gene are GTSNPN and SVGIG (reference sequence). V trimming: 0 bases; J trimming: 3 bases; junction bases outside the gene matches: 4. This CDR3 contains 15 residues. This chain's CDR3 is CAWSVLGTGDTEAFF. In nucleotides, the CDR3 is TGTGCCTGGAGTGTACTAGGGACAGGGGACACTGAAGCTTTCTTT.

The sample holds a few counts of this clonotype. The chain is built from TRBV12-3 or TRBV12-4 and TRBJ1-2; D gene ambiguous. This CDR3 contains 15 residues. Deletions cut 6 bases from V and 4 bases from J, with 18 bases between. CDR3 loop: CASSSTPQNLYGYTF. The CDR3 nucleotides are TGTGCCAGCAGCTCAACTCCCCAGAATCTCTATGGCTACACCTTC.

The chain employs TRBV20-1 and TRBJ1-1; D call uncertain. The CDR3 contains 13 residues. Trimming cost V 5 bases and J 1 base, with 11 bases left between them. Germline CDR1 is DFQATT and CDR2 is SNEGSKA (reference sequence). In nucleotides, the CDR3 is TGCAGTGCTTCCCCGGTGGGGAACACTGAAGCTTTCTTT. Translation gives CSASPVGNTEAFF.